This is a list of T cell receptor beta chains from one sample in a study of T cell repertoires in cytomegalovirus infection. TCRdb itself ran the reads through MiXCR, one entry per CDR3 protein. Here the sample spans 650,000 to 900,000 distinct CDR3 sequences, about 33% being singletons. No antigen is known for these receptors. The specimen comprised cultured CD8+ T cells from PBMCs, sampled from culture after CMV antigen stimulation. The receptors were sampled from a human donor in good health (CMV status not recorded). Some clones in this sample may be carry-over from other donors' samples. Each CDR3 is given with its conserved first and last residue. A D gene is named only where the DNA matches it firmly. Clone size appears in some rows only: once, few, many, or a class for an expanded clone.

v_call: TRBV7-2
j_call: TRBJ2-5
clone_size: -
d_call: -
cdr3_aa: CASSLGSLSETQYF
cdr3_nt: TGTGCCAGCAGCCTAGGGTCCCTCAGCGAGACCCAGTACTTC

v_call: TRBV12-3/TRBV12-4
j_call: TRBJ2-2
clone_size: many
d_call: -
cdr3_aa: CAIPPKGVSTGELFF
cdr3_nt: TGTGCCATCCCCCCGAAAGGGGTTAGCACCGGGGAGCTGTTTTTT

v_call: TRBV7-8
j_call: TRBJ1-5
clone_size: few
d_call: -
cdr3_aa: CASSLELIDGNQPQHF
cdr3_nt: TGTGCCAGCAGCTTAGAGCTAATCGATGGCAATCAGCCCCAGCATTTT

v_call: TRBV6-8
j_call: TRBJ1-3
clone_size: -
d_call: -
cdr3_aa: CASSLGYTIYF
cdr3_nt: TGTGCCAGCAGCCTAGGATACACCATATATTTT

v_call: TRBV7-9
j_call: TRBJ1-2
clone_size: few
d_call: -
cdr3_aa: CASSSLPGKTNYGYTF
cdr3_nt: TGTGCCAGCAGCTCCCTTCCGGGAAAAACTAACTATGGCTACACCTTC

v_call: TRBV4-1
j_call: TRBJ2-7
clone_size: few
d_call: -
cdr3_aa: CASSQVATATYEQYF
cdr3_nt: TGCGCCAGCAGCCAAGTGGCCACTGCGACCTACGAGCAGTACTTC

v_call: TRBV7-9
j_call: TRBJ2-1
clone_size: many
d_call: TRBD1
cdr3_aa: CASSLAGTGSYNEQFF
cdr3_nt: TGTGCCAGCAGCTTGGCCGGGACAGGTTCCTACAATGAGCAGTTCTTC

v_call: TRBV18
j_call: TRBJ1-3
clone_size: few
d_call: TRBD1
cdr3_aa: CASIPGQGVGNTIYF
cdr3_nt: TGTGCCAGCATTCCGGGACAGGGCGTCGGAAACACCATATATTTT

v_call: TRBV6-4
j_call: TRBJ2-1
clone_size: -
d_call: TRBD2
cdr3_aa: CASSDSSGGLGNEQFF
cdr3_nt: TGTGCCAGCAGTGACTCTAGCGGGGGCCTGGGCAATGAGCAGTTCTTC

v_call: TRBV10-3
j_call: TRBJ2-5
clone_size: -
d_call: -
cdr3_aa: CAISESSQYGQETQYF
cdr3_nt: TGTGCCATCAGTGAGTCGAGTCAGTATGGGCAAGAGACCCAGTACTTC

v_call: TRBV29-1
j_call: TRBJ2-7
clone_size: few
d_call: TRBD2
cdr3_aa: CSVNGLAGLTYEQYF
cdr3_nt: TGCAGCGTAAACGGACTAGCGGGCCTTACCTACGAGCAGTACTTC

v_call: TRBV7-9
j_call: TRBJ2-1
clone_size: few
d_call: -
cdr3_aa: CASSPRLYEQFF
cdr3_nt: TGTGCCAGCAGCCCTAGGTTGTATGAGCAGTTCTTC

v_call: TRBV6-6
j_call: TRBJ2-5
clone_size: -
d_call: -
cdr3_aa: CASTQRGVAAETQYF
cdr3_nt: TGTGCCAGCACTCAAAGAGGGGTTGCCGCTGAGACCCAGTACTTC

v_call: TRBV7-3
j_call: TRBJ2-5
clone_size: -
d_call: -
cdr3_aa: CASSQRHQETQCF
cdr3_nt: TGTGCCAGCAGCCAACGGCACCAAGAGACCCAGTGCTTC

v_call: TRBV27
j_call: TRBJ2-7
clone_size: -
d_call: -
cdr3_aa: CASSFDRGGPREQYF
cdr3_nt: TGTGCCAGCAGTTTTGATCGCGGGGGCCCCCGTGAGCAGTACTTC

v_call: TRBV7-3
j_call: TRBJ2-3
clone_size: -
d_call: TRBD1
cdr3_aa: CVSSPQGVGTDTQYF
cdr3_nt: TGTGTCAGCAGCCCGCAGGGGGTTGGCACAGATACGCAGTATTTT

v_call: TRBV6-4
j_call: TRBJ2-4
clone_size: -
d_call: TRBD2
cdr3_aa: CASRRPSGGASTVKNIQYF
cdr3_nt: TGTGCCAGCAGGAGGCCTAGCGGGGGGGCTAGTACAGTCAAAAACATTCAGTACTTC

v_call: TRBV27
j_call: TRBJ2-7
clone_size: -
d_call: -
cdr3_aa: CASSLSGVYEQYF
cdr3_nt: TGTGCCAGCAGTCTGAGTGGGGTTTACGAGCAGTACTTC

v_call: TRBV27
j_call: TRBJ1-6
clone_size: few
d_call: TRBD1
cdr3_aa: CASSPRGTGDSPLHF
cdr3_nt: TGTGCCAGCAGTCCCCGGGGGACAGGGGATTCACCCCTCCACTTT

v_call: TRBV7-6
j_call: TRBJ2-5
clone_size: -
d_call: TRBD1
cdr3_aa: CASRSTGGFETQYF
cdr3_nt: TGTGCCAGCAGATCGACAGGGGGCTTCGAGACCCAGTACTTC

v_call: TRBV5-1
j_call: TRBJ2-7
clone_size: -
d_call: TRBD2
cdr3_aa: CASSFSGGGYGQYF
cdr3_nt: TGCGCCAGCAGCTTTAGCGGGGGTGGCTACGGGCAGTACTTC

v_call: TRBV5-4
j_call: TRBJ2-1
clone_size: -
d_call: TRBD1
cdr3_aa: CASRLRDRGRMHNEQFF
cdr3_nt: TGTGCCAGCAGGCTCCGGGACAGGGGGCGGATGCACAATGAGCAGTTCTTC

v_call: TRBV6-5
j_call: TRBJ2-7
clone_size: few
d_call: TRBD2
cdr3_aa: CASSSPAGGGLYEQYF
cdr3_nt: TGTGCCAGCAGTTCGCCCGCTGGCGGGGGTCTTTACGAGCAGTACTTC

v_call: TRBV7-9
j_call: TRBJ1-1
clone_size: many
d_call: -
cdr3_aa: CASSLEDPDTEAFF
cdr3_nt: TGTGCCAGCAGCCTAGAGGATCCGGACACTGAAGCTTTCTTT

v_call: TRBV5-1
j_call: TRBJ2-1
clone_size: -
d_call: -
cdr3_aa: CASSSPEDAPGKDEQFF
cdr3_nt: TGCGCCAGCAGCTCGCCGGAGGACGCGCCAGGGAAAGATGAGCAGTTCTTC

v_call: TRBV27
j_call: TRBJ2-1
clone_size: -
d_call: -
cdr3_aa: CASSLLRGNLYNEQFF
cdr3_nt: TGTGCCAGCAGTTTACTTAGAGGGAACCTTTACAATGAGCAGTTCTTC

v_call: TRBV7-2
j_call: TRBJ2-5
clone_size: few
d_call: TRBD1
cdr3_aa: CASSLRGGDVSETQYF
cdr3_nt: TGTGCCAGCAGCTTGAGAGGGGGCGATGTTTCAGAGACCCAGTACTTC